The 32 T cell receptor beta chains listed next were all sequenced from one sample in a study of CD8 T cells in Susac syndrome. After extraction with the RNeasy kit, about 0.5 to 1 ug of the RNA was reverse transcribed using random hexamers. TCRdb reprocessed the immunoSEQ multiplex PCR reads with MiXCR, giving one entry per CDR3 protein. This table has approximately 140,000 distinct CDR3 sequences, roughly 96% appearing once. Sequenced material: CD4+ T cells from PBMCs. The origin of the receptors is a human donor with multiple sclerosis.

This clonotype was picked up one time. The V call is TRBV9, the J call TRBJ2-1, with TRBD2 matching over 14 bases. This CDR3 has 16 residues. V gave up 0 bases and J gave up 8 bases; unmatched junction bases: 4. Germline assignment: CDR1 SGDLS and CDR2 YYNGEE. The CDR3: CASSVGLAGGRDEQFF. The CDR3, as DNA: TGTGCCAGCAGCGTAGGACTAGCGGGGGGGCGTGATGAGCAGTTCTTC.

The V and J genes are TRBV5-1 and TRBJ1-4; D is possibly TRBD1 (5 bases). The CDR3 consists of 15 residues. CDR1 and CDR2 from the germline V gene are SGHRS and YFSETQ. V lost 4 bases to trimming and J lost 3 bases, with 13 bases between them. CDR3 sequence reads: CASSRRQGANEKLFF. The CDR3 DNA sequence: TGCGCCAGCAGCCGCCGACAAGGGGCTAATGAAAAACTGTTTTTT.

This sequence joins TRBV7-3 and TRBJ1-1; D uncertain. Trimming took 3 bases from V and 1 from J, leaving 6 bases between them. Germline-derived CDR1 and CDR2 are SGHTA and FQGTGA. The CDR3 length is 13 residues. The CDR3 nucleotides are TGTGCCAGCAGCTTGTCCAGGAACACTGAAGCTTTCTTT. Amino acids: CASSLSRNTEAFF. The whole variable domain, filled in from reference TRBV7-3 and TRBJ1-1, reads GAGVSQTPSNKVTEKGKYVELRCDPISGHTALYWYRQSLGQGPEFLIYFQGTGAADDSGLPNDRFFAVRPEGSVSTLKIQRTERGDSAVYLCASSLSRNTEAFFGQGTRLTVV.

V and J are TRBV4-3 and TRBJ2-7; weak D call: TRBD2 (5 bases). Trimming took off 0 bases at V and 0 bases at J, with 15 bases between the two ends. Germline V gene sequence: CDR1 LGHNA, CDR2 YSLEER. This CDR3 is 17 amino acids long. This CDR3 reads CASSQDVASTYSYEQYF. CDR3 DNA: TGCGCCAGCAGCCAAGATGTCGCTAGCACCTACTCCTACGAGCAGTACTTC.

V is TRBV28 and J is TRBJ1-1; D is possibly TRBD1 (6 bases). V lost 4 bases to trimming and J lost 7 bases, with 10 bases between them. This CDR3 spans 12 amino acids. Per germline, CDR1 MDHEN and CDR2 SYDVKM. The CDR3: CASSWNRDEAFF. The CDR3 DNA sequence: TGTGCCAGCAGTTGGAACAGGGATGAAGCTTTCTTT.

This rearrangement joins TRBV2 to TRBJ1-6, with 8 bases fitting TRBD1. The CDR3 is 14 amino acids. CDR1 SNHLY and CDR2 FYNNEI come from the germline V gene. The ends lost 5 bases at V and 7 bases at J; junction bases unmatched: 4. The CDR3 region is CASSQQGGNSPLHF. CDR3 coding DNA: TGTGCCAGCAGTCAACAGGGGGGGAATTCACCCCTCCACTTT.

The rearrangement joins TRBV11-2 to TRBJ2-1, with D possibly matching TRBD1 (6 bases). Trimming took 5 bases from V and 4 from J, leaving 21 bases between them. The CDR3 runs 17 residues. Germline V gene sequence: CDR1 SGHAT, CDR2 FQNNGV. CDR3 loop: CASSPALGNRAYNEQFF. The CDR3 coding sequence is TGTGCCAGCAGCCCTGCCTTGGGGAACAGGGCTTACAATGAGCAGTTCTTC.

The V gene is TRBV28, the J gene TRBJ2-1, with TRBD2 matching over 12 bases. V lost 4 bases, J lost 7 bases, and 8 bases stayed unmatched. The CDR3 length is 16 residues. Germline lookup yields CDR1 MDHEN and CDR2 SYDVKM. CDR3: CASSSTTSGSRNEQFF. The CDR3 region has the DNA TGTGCCAGCAGTTCGACGACTAGCGGGAGTCGGAATGAGCAGTTCTTC.

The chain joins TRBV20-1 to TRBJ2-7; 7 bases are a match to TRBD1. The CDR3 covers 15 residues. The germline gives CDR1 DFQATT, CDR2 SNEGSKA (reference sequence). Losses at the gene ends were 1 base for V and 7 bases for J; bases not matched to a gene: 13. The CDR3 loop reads CSARALTGTFGEQYF. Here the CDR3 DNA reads TGCAGTGCTAGAGCCCTGACAGGGACCTTTGGGGAGCAGTACTTC.

The CDR3 spells CASSTTGIGAFF. In DNA, the CDR3 is TGCGCCAGCAGCACCACAGGGATTGGAGCTTTCTTT. The genes are TRBV5-1 and TRBJ1-1; D is possibly TRBD1 (6 bases). With 4 bases removed from V and 10 bases from J, the gap between germline ends came to 14 bases. The CDR3 loop spans 12 amino acids. Germline CDR1 is SGHRS and CDR2 is YFSETQ.

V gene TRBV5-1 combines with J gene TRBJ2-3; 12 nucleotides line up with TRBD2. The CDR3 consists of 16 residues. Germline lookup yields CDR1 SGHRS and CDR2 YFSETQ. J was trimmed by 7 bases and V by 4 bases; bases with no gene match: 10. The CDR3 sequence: CASSGGLAGYRNTQYF. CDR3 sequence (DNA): TGCGCCAGCAGCGGCGGACTAGCGGGGTATCGAAATACGCAGTATTTT.

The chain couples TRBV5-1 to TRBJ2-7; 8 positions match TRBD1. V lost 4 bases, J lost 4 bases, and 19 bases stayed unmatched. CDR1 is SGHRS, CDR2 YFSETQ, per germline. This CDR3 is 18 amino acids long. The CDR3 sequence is CASSKNGTGHLRSYEQYF. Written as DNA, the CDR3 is TGCGCCAGCAGCAAAAATGGGACAGGCCATCTCCGTTCTTACGAGCAGTACTTC.

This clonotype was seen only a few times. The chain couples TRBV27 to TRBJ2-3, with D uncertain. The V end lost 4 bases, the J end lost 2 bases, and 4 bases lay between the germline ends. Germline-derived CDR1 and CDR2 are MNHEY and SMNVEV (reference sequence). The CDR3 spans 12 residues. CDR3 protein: CASSSYTDTQYF. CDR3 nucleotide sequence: TGTGCCAGCAGTTCCTACACAGATACGCAGTATTTT.

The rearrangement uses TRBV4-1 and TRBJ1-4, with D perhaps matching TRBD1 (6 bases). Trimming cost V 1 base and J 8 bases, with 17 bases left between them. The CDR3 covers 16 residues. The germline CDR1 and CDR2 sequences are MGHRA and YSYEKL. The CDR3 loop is CASSQVQGMGDEKLFF. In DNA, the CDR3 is TGCGCCAGCAGCCAAGTCCAGGGGATGGGGGACGAAAAACTGTTTTTT.

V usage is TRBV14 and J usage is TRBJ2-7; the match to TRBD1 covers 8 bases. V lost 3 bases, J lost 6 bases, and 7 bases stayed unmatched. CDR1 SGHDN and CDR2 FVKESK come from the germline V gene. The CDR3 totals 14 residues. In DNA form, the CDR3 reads TGTGCCAGCAGCCACCGACAGGGGACAAGCGAGCAGTACTTC. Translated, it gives CASSHRQGTSEQYF.

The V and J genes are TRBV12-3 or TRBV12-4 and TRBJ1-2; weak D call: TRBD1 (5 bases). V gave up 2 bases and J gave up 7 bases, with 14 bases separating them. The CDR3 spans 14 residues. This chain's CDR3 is CASSLFAGKTGYTF. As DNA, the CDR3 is TGTGCCAGCAGTTTATTTGCAGGGAAAACTGGCTACACCTTC.

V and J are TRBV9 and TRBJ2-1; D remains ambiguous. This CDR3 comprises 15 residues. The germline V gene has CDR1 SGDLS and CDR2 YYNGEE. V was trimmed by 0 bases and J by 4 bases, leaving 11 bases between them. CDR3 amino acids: CASSVAGEYYNEQFF. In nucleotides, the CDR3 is TGTGCCAGCAGCGTAGCAGGAGAGTATTACAATGAGCAGTTCTTC. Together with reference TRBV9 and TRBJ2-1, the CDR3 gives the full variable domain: DSGVTQTPKHLITATGQRVTLRCSPRSGDLSVYWYQQSLDQGLQFLIQYYNGEERAKGNILERFSAQQFPDLHSELNLSSLELGDSALYFCASSVAGEYYNEQFFGPGTRLTVL.

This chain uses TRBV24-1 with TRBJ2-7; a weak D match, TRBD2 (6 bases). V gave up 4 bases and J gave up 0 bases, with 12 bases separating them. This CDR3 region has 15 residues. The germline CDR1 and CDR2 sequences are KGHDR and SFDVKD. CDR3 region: CATSDRSGPSYEQYF. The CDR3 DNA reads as TGTGCCACCAGTGACCGAAGCGGGCCCTCCTACGAGCAGTACTTC.

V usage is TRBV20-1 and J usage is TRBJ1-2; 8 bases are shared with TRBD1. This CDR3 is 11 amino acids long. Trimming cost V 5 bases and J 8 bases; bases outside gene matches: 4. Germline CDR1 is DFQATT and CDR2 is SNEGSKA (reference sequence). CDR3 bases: TGCAGTGCTCCACAGGGGGTGGGCTACACCTTC. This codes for CSAPQGVGYTF.

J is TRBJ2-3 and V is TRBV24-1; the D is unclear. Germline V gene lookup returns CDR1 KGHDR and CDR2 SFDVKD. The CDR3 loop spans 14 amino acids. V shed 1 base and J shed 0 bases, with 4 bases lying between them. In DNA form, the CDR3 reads TGTGCCACCAGTGATTTAGACAGCACAGATACGCAGTATTTT. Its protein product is CATSDLDSTDTQYF.

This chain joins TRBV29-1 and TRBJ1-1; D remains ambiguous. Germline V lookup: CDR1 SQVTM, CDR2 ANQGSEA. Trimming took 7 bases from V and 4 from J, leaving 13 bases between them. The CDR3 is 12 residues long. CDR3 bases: TGCAGCGCGTTACAGTCGAGCACTGAAGCTTTCTTT. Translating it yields CSALQSSTEAFF.

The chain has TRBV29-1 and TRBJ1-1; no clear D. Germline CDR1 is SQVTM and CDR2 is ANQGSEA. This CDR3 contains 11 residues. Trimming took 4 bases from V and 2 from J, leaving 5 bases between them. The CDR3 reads CSVVLNTEAFF. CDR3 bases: TGCAGCGTTGTGCTCAACACTGAAGCTTTCTTT.

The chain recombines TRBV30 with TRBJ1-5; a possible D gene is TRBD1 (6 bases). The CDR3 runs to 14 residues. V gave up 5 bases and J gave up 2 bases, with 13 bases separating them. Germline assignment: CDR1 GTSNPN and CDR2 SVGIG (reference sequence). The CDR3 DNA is TGTGCCTGGGGGACAATGTTAGGCAATCAGCCCCAGCATTTT. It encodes CAWGTMLGNQPQHF.

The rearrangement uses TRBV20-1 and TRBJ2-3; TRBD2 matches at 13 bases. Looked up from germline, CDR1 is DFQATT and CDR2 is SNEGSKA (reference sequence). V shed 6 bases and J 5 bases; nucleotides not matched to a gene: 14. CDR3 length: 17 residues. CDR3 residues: CSAPTSGGVLGLDTQYF. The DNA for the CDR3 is TGCAGTGCCCCAACTAGCGGGGGGGTCTTAGGATTAGATACGCAGTATTTT.

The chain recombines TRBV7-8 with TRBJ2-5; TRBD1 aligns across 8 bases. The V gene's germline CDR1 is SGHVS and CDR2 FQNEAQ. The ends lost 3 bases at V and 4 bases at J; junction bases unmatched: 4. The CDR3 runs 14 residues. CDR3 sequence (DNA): TGTGCCAGCAGCTTTACGGACAGGGTAGAGACCCAGTACTTC. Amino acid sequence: CASSFTDRVETQYF.

The CDR3 is CSSTDGGSGANVLTF. CDR3 bases: TGCAGCTCAACTGACGGAGGTTCTGGGGCCAACGTCCTGACTTTC. V usage is TRBV20-1 and J usage is TRBJ2-6, with D perhaps TRBD2 (5 bases). CDR3 length: 15 amino acids. Germline values: CDR1 DFQATT, CDR2 SNEGSKA (reference sequence).

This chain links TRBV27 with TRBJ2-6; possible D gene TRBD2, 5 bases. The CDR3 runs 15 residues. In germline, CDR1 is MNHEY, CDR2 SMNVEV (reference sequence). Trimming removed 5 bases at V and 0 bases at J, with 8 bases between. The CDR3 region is CASSEGYSGANVLTF. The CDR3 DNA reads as TGTGCCAGCAGTGAGGGCTACTCTGGGGCCAACGTCCTGACTTTC.

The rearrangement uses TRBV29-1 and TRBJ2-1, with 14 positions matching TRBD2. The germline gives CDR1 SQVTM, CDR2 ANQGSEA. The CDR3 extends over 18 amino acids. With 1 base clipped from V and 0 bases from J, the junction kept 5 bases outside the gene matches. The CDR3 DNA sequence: TGCAGCGTTGAAGGGACTAGCGGGAGGACTACCTCCTACAATGAGCAGTTCTTC. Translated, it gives CSVEGTSGRTTSYNEQFF.

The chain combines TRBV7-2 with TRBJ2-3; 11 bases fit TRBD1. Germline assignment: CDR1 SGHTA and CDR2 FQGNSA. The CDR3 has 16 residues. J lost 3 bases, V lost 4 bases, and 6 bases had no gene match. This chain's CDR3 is CASSSGQGAGTDTQYF. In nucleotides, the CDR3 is TGTGCCAGCAGCTCAGGACAGGGGGCAGGAACAGATACGCAGTATTTT.

The CDR3 nucleotides read TGTGCCAGCAGCCAAGTTATCGGGACAGGGCAGAACTACAATGAGCAGTTCTTC. Translating it yields CASSQVIGTGQNYNEQFF. The chain is built from TRBV14 and TRBJ2-1; TRBD1 aligns across 9 bases. The germline CDR1 and CDR2 sequences are SGHDN and FVKESK. The CDR3 runs to 18 residues. Trimming cost V 1 base and J 3 bases; bases outside gene matches: 10. The whole variable domain, remainder taken from reference TRBV14 and TRBJ2-1, is EAGVTQFPSHSVIEKGQTVTLRCDPISGHDNLYWYRRVMGKEIKFLLHFVKESKQDESGMPNNRFLAERTGGTYSTLKVQPAELEDSGVYFCASSQVIGTGQNYNEQFFGPGTRLTVL.

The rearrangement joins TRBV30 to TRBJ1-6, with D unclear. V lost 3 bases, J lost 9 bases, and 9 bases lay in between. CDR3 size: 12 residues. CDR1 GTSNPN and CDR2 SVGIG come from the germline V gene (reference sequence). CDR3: CAWRTLSSPLHF. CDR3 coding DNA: TGTGCCTGGAGGACACTCAGTTCACCCCTCCACTTT.

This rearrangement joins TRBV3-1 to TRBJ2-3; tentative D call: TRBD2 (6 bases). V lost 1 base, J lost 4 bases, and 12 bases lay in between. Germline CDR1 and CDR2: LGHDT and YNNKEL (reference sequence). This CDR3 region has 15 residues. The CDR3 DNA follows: TGTGCCAGCAGCCAAGTGAGGACTACTGCAGATACGCAGTATTTT. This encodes CASSQVRTTADTQYF.